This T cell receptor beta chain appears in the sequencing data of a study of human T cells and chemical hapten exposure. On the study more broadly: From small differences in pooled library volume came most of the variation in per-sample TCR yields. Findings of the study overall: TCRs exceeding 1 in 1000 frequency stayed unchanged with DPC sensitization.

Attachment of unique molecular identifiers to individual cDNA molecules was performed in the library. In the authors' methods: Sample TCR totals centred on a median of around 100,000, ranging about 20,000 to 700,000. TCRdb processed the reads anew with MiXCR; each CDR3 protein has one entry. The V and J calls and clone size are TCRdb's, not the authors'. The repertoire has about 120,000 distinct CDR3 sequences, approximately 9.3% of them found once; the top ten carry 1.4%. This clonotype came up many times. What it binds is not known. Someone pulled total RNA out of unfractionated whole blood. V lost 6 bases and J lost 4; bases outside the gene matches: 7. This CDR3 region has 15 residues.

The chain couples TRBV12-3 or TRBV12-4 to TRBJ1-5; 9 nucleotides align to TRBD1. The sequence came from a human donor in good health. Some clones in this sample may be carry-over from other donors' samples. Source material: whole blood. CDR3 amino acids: CASRADRGVNQPQHF. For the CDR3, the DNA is TGTGCCAGCAGGGCGGACAGGGGAGTGAATCAGCCCCAGCATTTT.